This T cell receptor (beta chain) came from a study of T cells after posttransplantation cyclophosphamide. Study-wide results and caveats: Blood and skin or GI T cell repertoires showed limited TRB overlap.

TCRdb keeps only in-frame clones here, not all; method: immunoSEQ multiplex PCR. The sample holds about 52,000 clones, approximately 86% seen once. Regarding this clone: Its antigen is unknown.

V was cut by 4 bases and J by 3 bases, with 16 bases left in between. Germline V CDR1 and CDR2: GTSNPN, SVGIG (reference sequence). This CDR3 contains 14 residues. The chain employs TRBV30 and TRBJ2-7; D gene uncertain. Sequenced: PBMCs. The receptor comes from a man aged 25 to 45 with a blood cancer, CMV-positive, and with a related stem cell donor. The CDR3 DNA reads as TGTGCCTGGAAATCCTGGGCGTCGAGCTACGAGCAGTACTTC. Protein sequence: CAWKSWASSYEQYF. The full variable domain, with the rest looked up from reference TRBV30 and TRBJ2-7, is SQTIHQWPATLVQPVGSPLSLECTVEGTSNPNLYWYRQAAGRGLQLLFYSVGIGQISSEVPQNLSASRPQDRQFILSSKKLLLSDSGFYLCAWKSWASSYEQYFGPGTRLTVT.